This TCR beta chain was profiled in a study of beta chain features in type 1 diabetes. Regarding the study as a whole: Moderate but significant shortening of TCRB CDR3s was recorded in all four CD4+ subsets from Type 1 diabetes patients.

All of the isolated RNA was reverse transcribed, so expressed TCRB transcripts were sequenced. Profiled with immunoSEQ multiplex PCR; TCRdb holds only in-frame clones, not every one. Of 600,000 or so clones in the sample, approximately 13% were seen once. On this clone itself: Its antigen remains unknown.

The CDR3 is 12 residues long. Trimming cost V 5 bases and J 6 bases, with 12 bases left between them. From germline, CDR1 is SQVTM and CDR2 ANQGSEA. Sequencing was done on a sample of naive CD4+ T cells from blood. The clonotype originates from a man aged 25-40 years with type 1 diabetes. V and J are TRBV29-1 and TRBJ2-3; D uncertain. CDR3 coding DNA: TGCAGCGTTAAACATACACGGGATACGCAGTATTTT. Protein sequence: CSVKHTRDTQYF.